The rows below give T cell receptor beta chains drawn from one sample of a study of T cell changes during pregnancy in multiple sclerosis. Assay used: immunoSEQ multiplex PCR; TCRdb lists only in-frame clones, some missing. In the table there are around 40,000 clones, 80% to 90% of which are singletons. The starting material was CD4+ T cells from peripheral blood mononuclear cells, obtained before pregnancy. The receptors stem from a female donor with multiple sclerosis, enrolled in a pregnancy study. CDR3s include the opening cysteine and the closing phenylalanine or tryptophan. Each record gives: J gene, V gene, CDR3 protein.

TRBJ1-6	TRBV19	CASTPRQGSSPLHF
TRBJ2-5	TRBV7-2	CASSLDPRTGQEMAQYF
TRBJ1-5	TRBV6-6	CASSYERGGKNQPQHF
TRBJ2-2	TRBV19	CASSIEPTYTGELFF
TRBJ2-3	TRBV7-8	CASSLVGGGYTDTQYF
TRBJ2-7	TRBV11-2	CASSLNPGTGRYEQYF
TRBJ2-3	TRBV19	CASSRTSGGAVDTQYF
TRBJ2-1	TRBV27	CASSLIPGQGLVDSYNEQFF
TRBJ2-7	TRBV7-7	CASSLRQGCLAGNNYEQYF
TRBJ2-7	TRBV5-1	CASSLGWGVREQYF
TRBJ1-2	TRBV30	CAYLRGQGYTF
TRBJ2-5	TRBV6-5	CASSTPREYQETQYF
TRBJ2-7	TRBV28	CASSLWDRDTYEQYF
TRBJ2-6	TRBV5-1	CASSSGTGSGGANVLTF
TRBJ2-2	TRBV2	CASSETGGGELFF
TRBJ1-1	TRBV18	CASSPTLGTEAFF
TRBJ1-2	TRBV6-1	CASIRNYGYTF
TRBJ2-2	TRBV7-3	CASSLGGYTGELFF
TRBJ2-1	TRBV9	CASSVDGNGYNEQFF
TRBJ2-5	TRBV10-1	CASSFPGETQYF
TRBJ2-1	TRBV5-4	CASTPGGGALYNEQFF
TRBJ1-2	TRBV2	CASSAIRDYGYTF
TRBJ2-7	TRBV7-9	CASSDDRGATHEQYF
TRBJ2-7	TRBV10-1	CAIPGTGTYEQYF
TRBJ1-6	TRBV5-1	CASSLERQLSPLHF
TRBJ1-5	TRBV19	CASRKRGQGALSNQPQHF
TRBJ1-1	TRBV29-1	CSVVHSLRGTEAFF
TRBJ1-2	TRBV5-6	CASSFRDRGNGYTF
TRBJ1-5	TRBV2	CASSQRVQPQHF
TRBJ1-6	TRBV7-9	CASSPGLGVGSPLHF
TRBJ2-7	TRBV2	CASSVWGGAEYEQYF
TRBJ1-4	TRBV7-2	CASRGSEELFF
TRBJ1-1	TRBV11-1	CASSLRRNTEAFF
TRBJ1-6	TRBV18	CASSPVGIGGSPLHF
TRBJ1-4	TRBV28	CASSLIFGKLFF
-	TRBV7-2	CASSLVLQATYEQYF
TRBJ2-1	TRBV5-1	CASSAQGAYNEQFF
TRBJ1-2	TRBV4-1	CASSPRDRANRNYGYTF
TRBJ1-1	TRBV2	CASRDRANTEAFF
TRBJ1-1	TRBV29-1	CSARTDYTEAFF